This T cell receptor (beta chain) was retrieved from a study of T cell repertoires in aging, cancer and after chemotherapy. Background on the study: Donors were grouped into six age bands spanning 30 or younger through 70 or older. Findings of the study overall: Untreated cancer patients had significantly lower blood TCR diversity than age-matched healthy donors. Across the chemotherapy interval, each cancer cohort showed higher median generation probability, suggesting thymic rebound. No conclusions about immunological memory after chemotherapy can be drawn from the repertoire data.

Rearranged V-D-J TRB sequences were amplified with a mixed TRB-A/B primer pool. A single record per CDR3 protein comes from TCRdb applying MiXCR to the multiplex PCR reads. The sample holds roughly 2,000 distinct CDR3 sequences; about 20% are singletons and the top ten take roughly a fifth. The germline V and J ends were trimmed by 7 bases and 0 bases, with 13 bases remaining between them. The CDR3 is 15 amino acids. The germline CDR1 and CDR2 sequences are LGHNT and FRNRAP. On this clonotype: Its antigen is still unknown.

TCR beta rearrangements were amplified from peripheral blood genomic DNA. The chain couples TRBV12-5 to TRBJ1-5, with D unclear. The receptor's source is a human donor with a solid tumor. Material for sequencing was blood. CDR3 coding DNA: TGTGCTAGTGCCCGCGACGGCCTTAGCAATCAGCCCCAGCATTTT. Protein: CASARDGLSNQPQHF.